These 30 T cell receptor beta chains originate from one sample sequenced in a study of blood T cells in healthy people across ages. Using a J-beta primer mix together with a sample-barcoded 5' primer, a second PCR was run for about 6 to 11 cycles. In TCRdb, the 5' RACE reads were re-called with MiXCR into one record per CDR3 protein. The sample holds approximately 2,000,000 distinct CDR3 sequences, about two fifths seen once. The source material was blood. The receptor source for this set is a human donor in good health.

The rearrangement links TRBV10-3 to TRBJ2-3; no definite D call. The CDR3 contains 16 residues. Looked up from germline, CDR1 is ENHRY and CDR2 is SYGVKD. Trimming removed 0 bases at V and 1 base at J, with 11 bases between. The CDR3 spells CAISESGVPGTDTQYF. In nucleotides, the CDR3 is TGTGCCATCAGTGAGTCAGGAGTCCCCGGCACAGATACGCAGTATTTT.

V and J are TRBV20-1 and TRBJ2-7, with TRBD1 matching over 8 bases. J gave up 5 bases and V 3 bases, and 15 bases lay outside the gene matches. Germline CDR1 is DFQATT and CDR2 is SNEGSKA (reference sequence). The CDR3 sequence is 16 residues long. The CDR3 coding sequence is TGCAGTGCTAGCGCAGTAGGAGACAGGGGTCGCGACGAGCAGTACTTC. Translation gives CSASAVGDRGRDEQYF.

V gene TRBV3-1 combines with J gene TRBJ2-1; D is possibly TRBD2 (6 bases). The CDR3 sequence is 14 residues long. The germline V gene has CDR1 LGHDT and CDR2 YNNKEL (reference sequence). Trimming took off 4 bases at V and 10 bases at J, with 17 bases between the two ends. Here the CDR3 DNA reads TGTGCCAGCAGCCCCTCCCCGGGACTCTACGAGCAGTTCTTC. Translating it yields CASSPSPGLYEQFF.

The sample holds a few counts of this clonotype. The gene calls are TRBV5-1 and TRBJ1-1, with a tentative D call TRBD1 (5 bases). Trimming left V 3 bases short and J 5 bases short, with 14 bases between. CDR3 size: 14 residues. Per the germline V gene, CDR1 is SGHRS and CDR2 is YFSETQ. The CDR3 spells CASSWVPGVTEAFF. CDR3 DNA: TGCGCCAGCAGCTGGGTCCCGGGGGTGACTGAAGCTTTCTTT.

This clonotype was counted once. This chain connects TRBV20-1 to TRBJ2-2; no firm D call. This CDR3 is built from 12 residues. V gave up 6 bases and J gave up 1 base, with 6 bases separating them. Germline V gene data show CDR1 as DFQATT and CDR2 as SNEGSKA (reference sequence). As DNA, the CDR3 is TGCAGTGCAGGGTTGAACACCGGGGAGCTGTTTTTT. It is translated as CSAGLNTGELFF.

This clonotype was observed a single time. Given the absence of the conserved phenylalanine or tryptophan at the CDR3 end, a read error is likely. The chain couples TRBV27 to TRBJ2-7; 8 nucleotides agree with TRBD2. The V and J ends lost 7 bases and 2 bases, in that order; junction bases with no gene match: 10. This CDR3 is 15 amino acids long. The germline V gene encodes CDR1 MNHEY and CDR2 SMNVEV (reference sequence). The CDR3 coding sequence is TGTGCCAGCAAAATAGCGGGACTATCCCCCTACGAGCAGTACTCC. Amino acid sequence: CASKIAGLSPYEQYS.

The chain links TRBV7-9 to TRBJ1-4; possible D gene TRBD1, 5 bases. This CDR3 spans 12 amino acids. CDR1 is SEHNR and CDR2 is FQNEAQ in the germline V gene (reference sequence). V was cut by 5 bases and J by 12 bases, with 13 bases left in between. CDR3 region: CASSPTASQLFF. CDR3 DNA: TGTGCCAGCAGCCCGACAGCCTCTCAACTGTTTTTT.

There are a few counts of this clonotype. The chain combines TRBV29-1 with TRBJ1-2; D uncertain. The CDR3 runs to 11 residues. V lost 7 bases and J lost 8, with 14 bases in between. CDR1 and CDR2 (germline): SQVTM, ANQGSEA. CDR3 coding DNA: TGCAGCGCTCCATCCCTGTGGGGCTACACCTTC. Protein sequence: CSAPSLWGYTF.

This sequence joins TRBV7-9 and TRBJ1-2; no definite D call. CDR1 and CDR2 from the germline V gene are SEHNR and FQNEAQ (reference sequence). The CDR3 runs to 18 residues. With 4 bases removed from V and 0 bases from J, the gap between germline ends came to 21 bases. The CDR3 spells CASSSRSVMTDSNYGYTF. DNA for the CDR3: TGTGCCAGCAGCTCCCGCTCGGTAATGACGGACTCTAACTATGGCTACACCTTC.

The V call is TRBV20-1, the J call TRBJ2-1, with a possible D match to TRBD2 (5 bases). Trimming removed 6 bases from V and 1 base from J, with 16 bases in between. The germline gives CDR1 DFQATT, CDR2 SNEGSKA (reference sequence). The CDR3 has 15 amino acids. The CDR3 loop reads CSATWRQRSYNEQFF. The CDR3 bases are TGCAGTGCCACGTGGCGGCAGCGGTCCTACAATGAGCAGTTCTTC.

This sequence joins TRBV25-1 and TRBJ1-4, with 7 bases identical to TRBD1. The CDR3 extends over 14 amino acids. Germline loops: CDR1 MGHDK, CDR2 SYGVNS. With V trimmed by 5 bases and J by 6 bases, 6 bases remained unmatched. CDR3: CASSMRQGDEKLFF. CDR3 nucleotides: TGTGCCAGCAGTATGCGTCAGGGGGATGAAAAACTGTTTTTT.

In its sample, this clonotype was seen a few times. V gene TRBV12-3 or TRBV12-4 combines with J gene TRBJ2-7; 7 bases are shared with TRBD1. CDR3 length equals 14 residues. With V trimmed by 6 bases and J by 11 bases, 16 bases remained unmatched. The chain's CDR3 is CASSRIEGQSPKYF. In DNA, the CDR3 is TGTGCCAGCAGCCGAATTGAGGGACAGTCGCCGAAGTACTTC.

This CDR3 reads CAWSVREIAFF. The CDR3, as DNA: TGTGCCTGGAGTGTAAGGGAGATAGCTTTCTTT. The J gene is TRBJ1-1, the V gene TRBV30, with D unclear. Germline CDR1 and CDR2: GTSNPN and SVGIG (reference sequence). V gave up 0 bases and J gave up 10 bases, with 9 bases separating them. The CDR3 totals 11 residues.

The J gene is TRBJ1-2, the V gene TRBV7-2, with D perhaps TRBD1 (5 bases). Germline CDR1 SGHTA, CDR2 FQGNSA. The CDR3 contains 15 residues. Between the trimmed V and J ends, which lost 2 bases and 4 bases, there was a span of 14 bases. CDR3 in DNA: TGTGCCAGCAGCTTATATGGAGGACAAATCTATGGCTACACCTTC. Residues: CASSLYGGQIYGYTF.

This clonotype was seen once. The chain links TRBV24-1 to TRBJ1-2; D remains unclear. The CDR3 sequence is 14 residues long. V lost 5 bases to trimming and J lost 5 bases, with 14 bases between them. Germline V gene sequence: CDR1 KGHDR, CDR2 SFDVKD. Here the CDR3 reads CATSAAHGVYGYTF. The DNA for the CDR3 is TGTGCCACCAGTGCGGCGCACGGGGTTTATGGCTACACCTTC.

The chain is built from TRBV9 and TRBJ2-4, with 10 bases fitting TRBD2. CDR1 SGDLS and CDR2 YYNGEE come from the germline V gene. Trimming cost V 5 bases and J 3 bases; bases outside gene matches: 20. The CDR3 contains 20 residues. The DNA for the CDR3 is TGTGCCAGCAGGGATTCCGGACTAGCGGACCTGGCAACTTACAAAAACATTCAGTACTTC. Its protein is CASRDSGLADLATYKNIQYF. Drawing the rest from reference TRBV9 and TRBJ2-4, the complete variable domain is DSGVTQTPKHLITATGQRVTLRCSPRSGDLSVYWYQQSLDQGLQFLIQYYNGEERAKGNILERFSAQQFPDLHSELNLSSLELGDSALYFCASRDSGLADLATYKNIQYFGAGTRLSVL.

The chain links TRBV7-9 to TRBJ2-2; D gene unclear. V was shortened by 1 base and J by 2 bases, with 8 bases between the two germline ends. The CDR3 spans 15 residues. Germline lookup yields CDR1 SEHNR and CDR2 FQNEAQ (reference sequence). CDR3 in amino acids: CASSLELSNTGELFF. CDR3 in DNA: TGTGCCAGCAGCTTAGAACTCTCCAACACCGGGGAGCTGTTTTTT.

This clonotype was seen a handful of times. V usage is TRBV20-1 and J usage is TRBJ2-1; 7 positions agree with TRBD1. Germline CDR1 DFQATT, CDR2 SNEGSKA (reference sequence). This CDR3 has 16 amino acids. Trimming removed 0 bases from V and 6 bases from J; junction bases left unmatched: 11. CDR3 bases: TGCAGTGCTAGAGATCAGGGGGTCTCCCATTTCAATGAGCAGTTCTTC. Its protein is CSARDQGVSHFNEQFF.

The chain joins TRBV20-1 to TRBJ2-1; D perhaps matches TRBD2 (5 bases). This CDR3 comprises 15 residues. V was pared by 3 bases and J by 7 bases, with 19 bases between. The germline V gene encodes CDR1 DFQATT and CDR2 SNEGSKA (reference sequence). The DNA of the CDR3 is TGCAGTGCTAGGACGCGGGTAGTACTAGTGAATGAGCAGTTCTTC. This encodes CSARTRVVLVNEQFF.

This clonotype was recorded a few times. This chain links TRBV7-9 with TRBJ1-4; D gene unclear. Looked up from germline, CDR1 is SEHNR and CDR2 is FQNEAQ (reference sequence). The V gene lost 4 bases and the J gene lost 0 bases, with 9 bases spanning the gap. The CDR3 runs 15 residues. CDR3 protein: CASSSTDATNEKLFF. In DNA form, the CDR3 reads TGTGCCAGCAGCTCCACAGACGCAACTAATGAAAAACTGTTTTTT.

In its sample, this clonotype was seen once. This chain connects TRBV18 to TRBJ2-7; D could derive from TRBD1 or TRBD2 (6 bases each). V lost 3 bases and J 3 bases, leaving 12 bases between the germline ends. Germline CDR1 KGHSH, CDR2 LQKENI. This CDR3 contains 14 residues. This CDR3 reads CASSPMGGYYEQYF. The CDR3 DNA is TGTGCCAGCTCACCGATGGGGGGCTACTACGAGCAGTACTTC. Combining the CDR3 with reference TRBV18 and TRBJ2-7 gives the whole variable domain NAGVMQNPRHLVRRRGQEARLRCSPMKGHSHVYWYRQLPEEGLKFMVYLQKENIIDESGMPKERFSAEFPKEGPSILRIQQVVRGDSAAYFCASSPMGGYYEQYFGPGTRLTVT.

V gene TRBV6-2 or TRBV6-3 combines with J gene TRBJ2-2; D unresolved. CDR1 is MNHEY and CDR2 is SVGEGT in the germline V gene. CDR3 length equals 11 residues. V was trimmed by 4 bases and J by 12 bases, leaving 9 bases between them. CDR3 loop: CASSSRYQLFF. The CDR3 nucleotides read TGTGCCAGCAGTTCCCGTTACCAGCTGTTTTTT.

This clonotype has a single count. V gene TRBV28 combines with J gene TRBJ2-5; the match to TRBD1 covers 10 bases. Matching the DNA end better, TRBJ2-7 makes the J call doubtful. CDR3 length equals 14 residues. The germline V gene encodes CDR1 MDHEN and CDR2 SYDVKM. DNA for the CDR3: TGTGCCAGCAGTTTGGGCGGGACAGGGGTCGAGCAGTACTTC. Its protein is CASSLGGTGVEQYF.

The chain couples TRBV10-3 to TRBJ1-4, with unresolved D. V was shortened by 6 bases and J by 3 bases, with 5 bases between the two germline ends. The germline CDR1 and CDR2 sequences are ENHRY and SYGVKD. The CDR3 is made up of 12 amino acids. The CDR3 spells CAISPSNEKLFF. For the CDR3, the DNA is TGTGCCATCAGCCCCTCTAATGAAAAACTGTTTTTT.

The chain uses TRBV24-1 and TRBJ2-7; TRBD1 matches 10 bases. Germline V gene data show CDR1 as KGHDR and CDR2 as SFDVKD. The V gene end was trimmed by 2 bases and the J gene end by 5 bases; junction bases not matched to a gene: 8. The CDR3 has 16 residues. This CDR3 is CATSDSTGTGVHEQYF. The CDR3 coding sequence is TGTGCCACCAGTGATTCCACCGGGACAGGGGTCCACGAGCAGTACTTC.

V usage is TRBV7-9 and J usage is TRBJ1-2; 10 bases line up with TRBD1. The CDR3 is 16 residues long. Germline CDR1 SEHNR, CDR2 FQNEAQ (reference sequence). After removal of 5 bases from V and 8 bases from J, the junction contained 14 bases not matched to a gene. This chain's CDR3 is CASSPDRGPPVGGYTF. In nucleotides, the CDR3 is TGTGCCAGCAGCCCCGACAGGGGGCCCCCGGTAGGCGGCTACACCTTC.

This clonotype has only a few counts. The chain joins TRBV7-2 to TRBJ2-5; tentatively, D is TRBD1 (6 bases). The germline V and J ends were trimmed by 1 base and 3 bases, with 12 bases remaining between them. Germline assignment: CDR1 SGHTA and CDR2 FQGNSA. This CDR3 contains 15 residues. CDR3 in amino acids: CASSLVDRTEETQYF. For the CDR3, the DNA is TGTGCCAGCAGCTTAGTAGACAGGACGGAAGAGACCCAGTACTTC.

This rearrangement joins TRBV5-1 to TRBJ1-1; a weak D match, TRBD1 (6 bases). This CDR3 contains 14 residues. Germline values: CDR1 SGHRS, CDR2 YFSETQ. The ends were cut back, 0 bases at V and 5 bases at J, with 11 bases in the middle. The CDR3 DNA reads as TGCGCCAGCAGCTTGGACAGGGTTGAAACTGAAGCTTTCTTT. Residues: CASSLDRVETEAFF.

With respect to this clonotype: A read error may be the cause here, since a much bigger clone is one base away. CDR3 protein: CSARDTTYEHYF. The CDR3 DNA is TGCAGCGCGCGGGACACTACCTACGAGCACTACTTC. The chain is built from TRBV29-1 and TRBJ2-7; D could derive from TRBD1 or TRBD2 (6 bases each). Germline assignment: CDR1 SQVTM and CDR2 ANQGSEA. The CDR3 has 12 amino acids.

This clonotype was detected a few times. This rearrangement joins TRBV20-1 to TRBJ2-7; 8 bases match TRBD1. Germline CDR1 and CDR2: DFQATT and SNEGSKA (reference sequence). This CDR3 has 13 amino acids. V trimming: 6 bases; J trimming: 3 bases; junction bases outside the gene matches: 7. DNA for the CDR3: TGCAGTGCGAGACAGGGGTCTGACTACGAGCAGTACTTC. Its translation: CSARQGSDYEQYF.